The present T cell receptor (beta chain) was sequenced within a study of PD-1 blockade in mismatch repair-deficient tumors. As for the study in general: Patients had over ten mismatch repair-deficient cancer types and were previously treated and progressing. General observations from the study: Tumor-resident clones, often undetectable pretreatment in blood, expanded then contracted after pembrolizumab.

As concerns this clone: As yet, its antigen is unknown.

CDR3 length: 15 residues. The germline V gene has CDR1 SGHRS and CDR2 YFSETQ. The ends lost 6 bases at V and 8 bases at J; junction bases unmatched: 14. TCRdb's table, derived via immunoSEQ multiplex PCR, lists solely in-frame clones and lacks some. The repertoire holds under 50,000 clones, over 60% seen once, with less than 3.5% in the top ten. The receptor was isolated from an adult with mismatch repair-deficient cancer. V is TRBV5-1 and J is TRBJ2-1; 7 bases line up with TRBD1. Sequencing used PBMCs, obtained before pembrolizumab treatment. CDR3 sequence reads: CASTTDRASLDEQFF. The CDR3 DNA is TGCGCCAGCACCACCGACAGGGCCTCTCTAGATGAGCAGTTCTTC.